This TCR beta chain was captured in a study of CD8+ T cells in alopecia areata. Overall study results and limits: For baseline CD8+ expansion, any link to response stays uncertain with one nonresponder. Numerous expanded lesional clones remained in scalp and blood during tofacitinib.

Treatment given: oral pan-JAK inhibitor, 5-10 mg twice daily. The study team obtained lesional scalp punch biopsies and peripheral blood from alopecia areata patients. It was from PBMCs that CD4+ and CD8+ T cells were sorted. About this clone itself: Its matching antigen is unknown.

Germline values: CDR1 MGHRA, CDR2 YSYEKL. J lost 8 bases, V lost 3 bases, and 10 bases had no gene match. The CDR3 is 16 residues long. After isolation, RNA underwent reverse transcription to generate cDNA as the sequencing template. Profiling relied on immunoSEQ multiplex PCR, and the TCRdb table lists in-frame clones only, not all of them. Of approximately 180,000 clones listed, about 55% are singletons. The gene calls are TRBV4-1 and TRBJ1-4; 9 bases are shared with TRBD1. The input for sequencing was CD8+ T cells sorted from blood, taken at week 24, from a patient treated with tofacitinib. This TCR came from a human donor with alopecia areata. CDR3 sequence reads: CASSQGPQGAHEKLFF. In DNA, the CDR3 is TGCGCCAGCAGCCAGGGACCACAGGGGGCCCACGAAAAACTGTTTTTT.